These 15 T cell receptor beta chains share one sample of origin, sequenced in a study of OX40 agonist ivuxolimab in advanced cancers. The method was immunoSEQ multiplex PCR; TCRdb's version includes in-frame clones alone and lacks a portion of them. The profile shows approximately 86,000 clones, 86% of them singletons. The sequences come from CD4+ or CD8+ T cells sorted from blood, collected in a trial of the OX40 agonist ivuxolimab. The receptors derive from an adult with an advanced solid tumor such as melanoma, head and neck, liver or kidney cancer.

The J gene is TRBJ2-7, the V gene TRBV5-6; 9 nucleotides align to TRBD1. Germline values: CDR1 SGHDT, CDR2 YYEEEE. This CDR3 is 15 amino acids long. Trimming at V came to 6 bases and at J to 1 base, leaving 8 bases not matched to a gene. CDR3: CASTGTGGRSYEQYF. For the CDR3, the DNA is TGTGCCAGCACCGGAACAGGGGGCCGGTCCTACGAGCAGTACTTC.

The gene calls are TRBV30 and TRBJ1-4, with a weak D call TRBD1 (6 bases). The CDR3 has 14 amino acids. The V gene lost 2 bases and the J gene lost 6 bases, with 13 bases spanning the gap. CDR1 and CDR2 (germline): GTSNPN, SVGIG (reference sequence). As DNA, the CDR3 is TGTGCCTGGAGTAGGGGGGGGAATTATGAAAAACTGTTTTTT. Translating it yields CAWSRGGNYEKLFF.

As to this clone: Different DNA sequences within this sample yield the same CDR3. This sequence joins TRBV6-5 and TRBJ1-1; 7 bases map to TRBD1. CDR1 is MNHEY, CDR2 SVGAGI, per germline. There are 14 residues in the CDR3. J gave up 0 bases and V 4 bases, and 2 bases lay outside the gene matches. The CDR3 region is CASSLTGLNTEAFF. CDR3 DNA: TGTGCCAGCAGTTTGACAGGGTTGAACACTGAAGCTTTCTTT.

The chain combines TRBV9 with TRBJ2-6; TRBD2 is a possible D gene (5 bases). The CDR3 sequence is 15 residues long. In germline, CDR1 is SGDLS, CDR2 YYNGEE. The germline V and J ends were trimmed by 2 bases and 1 base, with 7 bases remaining between them. The CDR3 nucleotides read TGTGCCAGCAGCGTGAGAGGGTCTGGGGCCAACGTCCTGACTTTC. Protein product: CASSVRGSGANVLTF.

The V and J genes are TRBV2 and TRBJ2-1, with a possible D match to TRBD2 (6 bases). CDR3 length equals 13 residues. V gave up 5 bases and J gave up 14 bases, with 19 bases separating them. Germline assignment: CDR1 SNHLY and CDR2 FYNNEI. CDR3 loop: CASSQTGTPGEFF. The CDR3 DNA follows: TGTGCCAGCAGTCAGACCGGGACCCCGGGGGAGTTCTTC. The full variable domain, in which reference TRBV2 and TRBJ2-1 provide the parts outside the CDR3, is EPEVTQTPSHQVTQMGQEVILRCVPISNHLYFYWYRQILGQKVEFLVSFYNNEISEKSEIFDDQFSVERPDGSNFTLKIRSTKLEDSAMYFCASSQTGTPGEFFGPGTRLTVL.

The CDR3 loop reads CASSLQGSSEAFF. CDR3 bases: TGTGCCAGCAGCTTACAGGGGTCTTCTGAAGCTTTCTTT. The V call is TRBV7-3, the J call TRBJ1-1; D is possibly TRBD1 (6 bases). This CDR3 region has 13 residues. Germline CDR1 SGHTA, CDR2 FQGTGA. The V and J ends lost 2 bases and 6 bases respectively, with 10 bases between them.

V gene TRBV6-5 combines with J gene TRBJ1-1; tentative D call: TRBD1 (6 bases). This CDR3 comprises 14 residues. Trimming removed 0 bases at V and 6 bases at J, with 11 bases between. Germline CDR1 MNHEY, CDR2 SVGAGI. CDR3 sequence (DNA): TGTGCCAGCAGTTACTCTCAGGGGCACGCTGAAGCTTTCTTT. Translation: CASSYSQGHAEAFF.

The chain recombines TRBV5-5 with TRBJ1-2; 7 nucleotides line up with TRBD1. This CDR3 region has 16 residues. Germline V gene sequence: CDR1 SGHKS, CDR2 YYEKEE (reference sequence). V gave up 0 bases and J gave up 2 bases; unmatched junction bases: 7. The CDR3 DNA reads as TGTGCCAGCAGCTTGGCCTACGAGACAGGGAACTATGGCTACACCTTC. It is translated as CASSLAYETGNYGYTF.

The chain employs TRBV5-6 and TRBJ1-1; the D gene is possibly TRBD1 (6 bases). Germline CDR1 reads SGHDT; CDR2 reads YYEEEE. The CDR3 loop spans 13 amino acids. The ends were cut back, 4 bases at V and 5 bases at J, with 12 bases in the middle. Here the CDR3 reads CASSTRTVTEAFF. DNA for the CDR3: TGTGCCAGCAGCACGAGGACAGTTACTGAAGCTTTCTTT. The entire variable domain, with the rest obtained from reference TRBV5-6 and TRBJ1-1, is as follows: DAGVTQSPTHLIKTRGQQVTLRCSPKSGHDTVSWYQQALGQGPQFIFQYYEEEERQRGNFPDRFSGHQFPNYSSELNVNALLLGDSALYLCASSTRTVTEAFFGQGTRLTVV.

The rearrangement joins TRBV21-1 to TRBJ2-2; TRBD1 is the table's D call and was not checked against the DNA. TRBV21-1 is designated a pseudogene. The CDR3 consists of 15 residues. The CDR3 DNA sequence: TGTGCCAGCAGCAAAGTAGGGGTGAGCACCGGGGAGCTGTTTTTT. As protein: CASSKVGVSTGELFF.

With regard to this clone: Germline and junction disagree at one end, which may indicate a read error. The chain joins TRBV7-7 to TRBJ2-3; tentatively, D is TRBD2 (9 bases). Germline values: CDR1 SSHAT, CDR2 FNYEAQ (reference sequence). The CDR3 loop spans 20 amino acids. The CDR3 region has the DNA TGTGCTAGCAGCTTAGGGGACAGGTGGGGCTCTAGCGGGATCGTCAAGTTGGGGTATTTT. Amino acids: CASSLGDRWGSSGIVKLGYF.

The chain joins TRBV7-2 to TRBJ2-5, with D possibly called TRBD1 or TRBD2 (5 bases each). In germline, CDR1 is SGHTA, CDR2 FQGNSA. Trimming removed 4 bases at V and 3 bases at J, with 24 bases between. The CDR3 extends over 18 amino acids. The DNA for the CDR3 is TGTGCCAGCAGCTCTAAACCCCGTTTGAGGGGAAGTGAAGAGACCCAGTACTTC. It is translated as CASSSKPRLRGSEETQYF.

This clone has more than one count but fewer than ten. The genes are TRBV2 and TRBJ1-2; D is unresolved. Germline lookup yields CDR1 SNHLY and CDR2 FYNNEI. Deletions cut 6 bases from V and 2 bases from J, with 13 bases between. The length of the CDR3 is 14 residues. The CDR3: CASRRDLLNYGYTF. The CDR3 bases are TGTGCCAGCAGAAGGGATCTTCTAAACTATGGCTACACCTTC.

V is TRBV11-2 and J is TRBJ1-1; D gene unclear. V gave up 5 bases and J gave up 6 bases, with 13 bases separating them. Germline assignment: CDR1 SGHAT and CDR2 FQNNGV. The CDR3 contains 13 residues. In DNA form, the CDR3 reads TGTGCCAGCAGCCTCCGTTCGGGTGCTGAAGCTTTCTTT. It yields the protein CASSLRSGAEAFF.

The J gene is TRBJ1-4, the V gene TRBV6-1; D may be TRBD1 (5 bases). V was cut by 6 bases and J by 1 base, with 9 bases left in between. Germline V gene lookup returns CDR1 MNHNS and CDR2 SASEGT. CDR3 length: 14 residues. CDR3 nucleotide sequence: TGTGCCAGCAGCATGGGGCAAACTAATGAAAAACTGTTTTTT. It specifies CASSMGQTNEKLFF.